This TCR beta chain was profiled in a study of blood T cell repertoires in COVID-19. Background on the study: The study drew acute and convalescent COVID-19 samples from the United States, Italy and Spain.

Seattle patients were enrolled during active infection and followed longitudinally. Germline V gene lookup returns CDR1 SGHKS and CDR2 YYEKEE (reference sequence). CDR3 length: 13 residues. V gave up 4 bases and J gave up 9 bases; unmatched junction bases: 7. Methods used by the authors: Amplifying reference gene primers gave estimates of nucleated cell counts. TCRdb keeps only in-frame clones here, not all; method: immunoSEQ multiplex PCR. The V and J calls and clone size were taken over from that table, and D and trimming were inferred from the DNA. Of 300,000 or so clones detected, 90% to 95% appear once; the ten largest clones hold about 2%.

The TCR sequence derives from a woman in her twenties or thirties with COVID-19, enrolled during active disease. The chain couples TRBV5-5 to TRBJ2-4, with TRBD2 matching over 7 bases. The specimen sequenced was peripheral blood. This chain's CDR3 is CASSLGLEGIQYF. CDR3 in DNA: TGTGCCAGCAGCCTCGGACTAGAGGGCATTCAGTACTTC.